This TCR beta chain was recovered during a study of shared clonotypes between healthy human individuals. General study points: The expectation was that sequencing depth would affect clonotype sharing among donors. Since donors were few, the genetic and exposure-history diversity represented was limited.

The CDR3 sequence is 15 residues long. V lost 0 bases, J lost 3 bases, and 11 bases lay in between. This clone is a singleton in its sample. Its antigen is unidentified. Repertoires were generated with immunoSEQ multiplex PCR, while TCRdb's copy carries only in-frame clones and drops some. The sample holds roughly 1.5 million clones; under 99% are singletons and the top ten take less than 0.55%. Sample: naive CD4+ T cells sorted from blood. Noted subset: CD45RA+ positively selected. V usage is TRBV23-1 and J usage is TRBJ1-2, with D hard to call. TRBV23-1 is known as an ORF, though its function is uncertain. This sequence originates from a man under 40 in good health. CDR3 region: CASSQSGSLYYGYTF. In DNA form, the CDR3 reads TGCGCCAGCAGTCAATCGGGCAGCCTATACTATGGCTACACCTTC.